These T cell receptor beta chains were read from a single sample in a study of cytomegalovirus exposure and HLA in healthy donors. Some clones are missing from TCRdb's copy, which holds only in-frame ones; the method was immunoSEQ multiplex PCR. This table has nearly 110,000 clones, 65% to 85% appearing once. The material sequenced was PBMCs. The receptor source for this set is a man under 40 in good health and CMV-seronegative. Both conserved end residues are part of each CDR3. D genes are given only for firm matches. The size of a clone is reported for some rows only, either as once, few or many, or as a class for expanded clones.

NA | NA | TRBJ2-3 | TRBV10-1 | TGCGCCAGCAGTGTGTGGCCTAGCACAGATACGCAGTATTTT | CASSVWPSTDTQYF
NA | TRBD1 | TRBJ2-7 | TRBV5-6 | TGTGCCAGCAGGGCCGGGACAGGGGCCGAGCAGTACTTC | CASRAGTGAEQYF
NA | NA | TRBJ2-3 | TRBV5-1 | TGCGCCAGCAGCTACCAACTGGGTGGGGGGGCCCGGGATACGCAGTATTTT | CASSYQLGGGARDTQYF
NA | NA | TRBJ1-1 | TRBV30 | TGTGCCTGGAGTAGACTTGTGCGGAACACTGAAGCTTTCTTT | CAWSRLVRNTEAFF
NA | NA | TRBJ1-2 | TRBV7-2 | TGTGCCAGCAGCTCGGGGGGGAAACCGGACGGGGATGGCTACACCTTC | CASSSGGKPDGDGYTF
NA | NA | TRBJ1-2 | TRBV27 | TGTGCCAGCAGTTTGACATCTAACTATGGCTACACCTTC | CASSLTSNYGYTF
NA | NA | TRBJ1-5 | TRBV7-3 | TGTGCCAGCAGCCCCGACAGAATTCTTAGCAATCAGCCCCAGCATTTT | CASSPDRILSNQPQHF
NA | TRBD1 | TRBJ1-1 | TRBV19 | TGTGCCAGTAGTATGCTAGTGGGACAGATGAACACTGAAGCTTTCTTT | CASSMLVGQMNTEAFF
NA | NA | TRBJ1-6 | TRBV12-2 | TGTGCAAGTCGCCCGAGAAATTTCTGGTCCGTCACCCTCCACTTT | CASRPRNFWSVTLHF
once | NA | TRBJ2-7 | TRBV5-1 | TGCGCCAGCAGCTTGGCTCAGGGTGCCAACGAGCAGTACTTC | CASSLAQGANEQYF
NA | NA | TRBJ2-7 | TRBV5-6 | TGTGCCAGCAGTACCGGGTCTCTCGAGCAGTACTTC | CASSTGSLEQYF
NA | NA | TRBJ2-3 | TRBV6-5 | TGTGCCAGCAGTTCCTTAGCGAATACAGATACGCAGTATTTT | CASSSLANTDTQYF
NA | NA | TRBJ1-5 | TRBV29-1 | TGCAGCGTTGGGGATGGGGGGGGCAGGAGCAATCAGCCCCAGCATTTT | CSVGDGGGRSNQPQHF
few | TRBD2 | TRBJ2-2 | TRBV6-1 | TGTGCCAGCAGTGAGGCGGGGGGGCACACCGGGGAGCTGTTTTTT | CASSEAGGHTGELFF
NA | TRBD1 | TRBJ1-1 | TRBV28 | TGTGCCAGCAGCCAGGGGGGTTCAATTGAAGCTTTCTTT | CASSQGGSIEAFF
NA | TRBD1 | TRBJ2-7 | TRBV6-5 | TGTGCCAGCAGTTACAACAGGGGGCAAGAGCAGTACTTC | CASSYNRGQEQYF
NA | TRBD2 | TRBJ2-1 | TRBV12-5 | TGTGCTAGTGGTTTGGCCCCGCTGACTAGCGGGACAGGCAATGAGCAGTTCTTC | CASGLAPLTSGTGNEQFF
once | NA | TRBJ1-2 | TRBV7-9 | TGTGCCAGCAGCGTAACCGGGACACCTCACTATGGCTACACCTTC | CASSVTGTPHYGYTF
many | TRBD1 | TRBJ2-3 | TRBV10-1 | TGCGCCAGCAGCAGACAGGGTGGGAGCACAGATACGCAGTATTTT | CASSRQGGSTDTQYF
NA | NA | TRBJ1-1 | TRBV21-1 | TGTGCCAGCAGCGCGGTGAACACTGAAGCTTTCTTT | CASSAVNTEAFF
NA | NA | TRBJ2-3 | TRBV4-1 | TGCGCCAGCAGCCAAGATGGCAGCGGTTCGGGCAGAGATACGCAGTATTTT | CASSQDGSGSGRDTQYF
NA | TRBD2 | TRBJ2-5 | TRBV2 | TGTGCCAGCCTAGCGGGGAAAGAGACCCAGTACTTC | CASLAGKETQYF
NA | NA | TRBJ1-1 | TRBV27 | TGTGCCAGCAGCTCTCCCAAGGGGACTGAAGCTTTCTTT | CASSSPKGTEAFF
once | TRBD2 | TRBJ2-3 | TRBV9 | TGTGCCAGCAGCGTGGGACTAGCGGGGGGGGATACGCAGTATTTT | CASSVGLAGGDTQYF
NA | TRBD1 | TRBJ1-2 | TRBV18 | TGTGCCAGCTCACCCAGGGGGCCTGACTATGGCTACACCTTC | CASSPRGPDYGYTF
NA | NA | TRBJ1-1 | TRBV29-1 | TGCAGCGTTGTTTTGAGGCTCGGCACTGAAGCTTTCTTT | CSVVLRLGTEAFF
once | NA | TRBJ1-2 | TRBV25-1 | TGTGCCAGCAGTGAGGGAAGTAGGGACACAGCCTTC | CASSEGSRDTAF
NA | NA | TRBJ2-3 | TRBV2 | TGTGCCAGCAATGCCCAGGACACAGATACGCAGTATTTT | CASNAQDTDTQYF
NA | TRBD1 | TRBJ1-6 | TRBV9 | TGTGCCAGCAGCCGCGCTACCGGGACAGATCTAAATTCACCCCTCCACTTT | CASSRATGTDLNSPLHF
NA | NA | TRBJ2-2 | TRBV25-1 | TGTGCCAGTAACACCTACACCGGGGAGCTGTTTTTT | CASNTYTGELFF
NA | TRBD1 | TRBJ1-5 | TRBV6-6 | TGTGCCAGCAGTTACTCAGTGGCAGGGGGACAGCCCCAGCATTTT | CASSYSVAGGQPQHF
NA | NA | TRBJ1-1 | TRBV19 | TGTGCCAGTAGTATGTGGCCGATCACTGAAGCTTTCTTT | CASSMWPITEAFF
NA | NA | TRBJ2-2 | TRBV29-1 | TGCAGCGTCAAGCAGCCAGGGGCGGACACCGGGGAGCTGTTTTTT | CSVKQPGADTGELFF
NA | TRBD2 | TRBJ2-5 | TRBV6-5 | TGTGCCAGCAGGTCGACTAGCGGGGGTGAGACCCAGTACTTC | CASRSTSGGETQYF
NA | NA | TRBJ1-1 | TRBV10-3 | TGTGCCATCAGTGGAGGGATGAACACTGAAGCTTTCTTT | CAISGGMNTEAFF
NA | NA | TRBJ2-2 | TRBV30 | TGTGCCTGGACCCCCAGGACTGGAAACACCGGGGAGCTGTTTTTT | CAWTPRTGNTGELFF
NA | TRBD1 | TRBJ1-2 | TRBV5-1 | TGCGCCAGCAGCTCGTTCACGGGACAGATTAACTATGGCTACACCTTC | CASSSFTGQINYGYTF
NA | TRBD1 | TRBJ1-2 | TRBV14 | TGTGCCAGCAGCCAACGGAGGGACAGTGGGTATGGCTACACCTTC | CASSQRRDSGYGYTF
NA | NA | TRBJ2-5 | TRBV7-8 | TGTGCCAGCAGCTTACTCCCGGGGACTCCATACTTC | CASSLLPGTPYF
once | TRBD1 | TRBJ1-2 | TRBV6-5 | TGTGCCAGCACTAGGGACAGAGCTAACTATGGCTACACCTTC | CASTRDRANYGYTF
once | TRBD2 | TRBJ2-7 | TRBV19 | TGTGCCAGTAGTATAGAAGCTAGCGGCCCCTACGAGCAGTACTTC | CASSIEASGPYEQYF
NA | NA | TRBJ1-5 | TRBV19 | TGTGCCAGTAGTCTGGGGGCGGGTCAGCCCCAGCATTTT | CASSLGAGQPQHF
NA | NA | TRBJ1-5 | TRBV11-2 | TGTGCCAGCAGCTTAACAGTTTTTAATCAGCCCCAGCATTTT | CASSLTVFNQPQHF
few | TRBD2 | TRBJ2-5 | TRBV7-9 | TGTGCCAGCAGCTCGGGGACTAGCGGGGGGTGGCGGGAGACCCAGTACTTC | CASSSGTSGGWRETQYF
NA | TRBD1 | TRBJ2-7 | TRBV4-1 | TGCGCCAGCAGCCACCGGGACAGGGGAACTCAGGGGCAGTACTTC | CASSHRDRGTQGQYF